Listed below are T cell receptor beta chains from one sample, sequenced in a study of blood T cell repertoires in COVID-19. Some clones are missing from TCRdb's copy, which holds only in-frame ones; the method was immunoSEQ multiplex PCR. The sample lists approximately 150,000 clones, around 88% seen once, with about 17% in the top ten. The specimen sequenced was peripheral blood. These receptors all come from a man in his fifties or sixties with active or convalescent COVID-19. Each CDR3 is given with its conserved first and last residue. A D gene is named only where the DNA matches it firmly. Some rows have no size entry. The others give once, few or many, or a class for an expanded clone.

d_gene: TRBD1
v_gene: TRBV10-3
j_gene: TRBJ1-1
abundance: NA
CDR3aa: CAISEAGTGGLSTEAFF
CDR3nt: TGTGCCATCAGTGAGGCCGGGACAGGGGGCTTAAGTACTGAAGCTTTCTTT

d_gene: NA
v_gene: TRBV6-2/TRBV6-3
j_gene: TRBJ2-3
abundance: NA
CDR3aa: CASSRLTTSTDTQYF
CDR3nt: TGTGCCAGCAGTCGACTAACTACTAGCACAGATACGCAGTATTTT

d_gene: NA
v_gene: TRBV7-7
j_gene: TRBJ2-5
abundance: NA
CDR3aa: CASSPTGEQETQYF
CDR3nt: TGTGCCAGCAGCCCGACAGGAGAACAAGAGACCCAGTACTTC

d_gene: TRBD1
v_gene: TRBV11-2
j_gene: TRBJ2-1
abundance: NA
CDR3aa: CASSLEGTGAYNEQFF
CDR3nt: TGTGCCAGCAGCTTAGAGGGGACAGGGGCGTACAATGAGCAGTTCTTC

d_gene: TRBD2
v_gene: TRBV19
j_gene: TRBJ2-7
abundance: NA
CDR3aa: CASSIGLAGGREQYF
CDR3nt: TGTGCCAGTAGTATCGGACTAGCGGGAGGGCGAGAGCAGTACTTC

d_gene: TRBD1
v_gene: TRBV28
j_gene: TRBJ2-1
abundance: NA
CDR3aa: CASSLSGQGIDEQFF
CDR3nt: TGTGCCAGCAGTTTGTCGGGACAGGGGATCGATGAGCAGTTCTTC

d_gene: TRBD1
v_gene: TRBV29-1
j_gene: TRBJ1-2
abundance: NA
CDR3aa: CSVHSPGQVVGYTF
CDR3nt: TGCAGCGTTCACTCTCCCGGACAGGTCGTCGGCTACACCTTC

d_gene: NA
v_gene: TRBV18
j_gene: TRBJ2-1
abundance: NA
CDR3aa: CASSPRGSNEQFF
CDR3nt: TGTGCCAGCTCACCACGGGGCAGCAATGAGCAGTTCTTC

d_gene: TRBD1
v_gene: TRBV27
j_gene: TRBJ1-6
abundance: NA
CDR3aa: CASRQTGVVINSPLHF
CDR3nt: TGTGCCAGCAGACAGACAGGGGTGGTAATTAATTCACCCCTCCACTTT

d_gene: NA
v_gene: TRBV30
j_gene: TRBJ1-1
abundance: NA
CDR3aa: CAWSVQSNTEAFF
CDR3nt: TGTGCCTGGAGTGTACAGTCGAACACTGAAGCTTTCTTT

d_gene: TRBD2
v_gene: TRBV5-4
j_gene: TRBJ2-5
abundance: NA
CDR3aa: CASSNGFAGVETQYF
CDR3nt: TGTGCCAGCAGCAATGGCTTTGCGGGAGTTGAGACCCAGTACTTC

d_gene: NA
v_gene: TRBV21-1
j_gene: TRBJ1-1
abundance: NA
CDR3aa: CASSNPGLMNTEAFF
CDR3nt: TGTGCCAGCAGCAACCCAGGGCTCATGAACACTGAAGCTTTCTTT

d_gene: TRBD1
v_gene: TRBV10-3
j_gene: TRBJ2-2
abundance: NA
CDR3aa: CAISERQGASRGGELFF
CDR3nt: TGTGCCATCAGTGAGAGACAGGGGGCTTCACGGGGCGGGGAGCTGTTTTTT

d_gene: TRBD2
v_gene: TRBV19
j_gene: TRBJ2-3
abundance: few
CDR3aa: CASSPLIRGGGTDTQYF
CDR3nt: TGTGCCAGTAGTCCCCTAATTCGGGGGGGAGGTACAGATACGCAGTATTTT

d_gene: NA
v_gene: TRBV25-1
j_gene: TRBJ1-4
abundance: NA
CDR3aa: CASSEPRFNEKLFF
CDR3nt: TGTGCCAGCAGTGAACCCCGGTTTAATGAAAAACTGTTTTTT

d_gene: NA
v_gene: TRBV6-5
j_gene: TRBJ2-3
abundance: NA
CDR3aa: CASSLGGTRLDTQYF
CDR3nt: TGTGCCAGCAGCCTTGGTGGTACGAGACTAGATACGCAGTATTTT

d_gene: TRBD2
v_gene: TRBV19
j_gene: TRBJ2-1
abundance: NA
CDR3aa: CASSTKKLAGGPSSYNEQFF
CDR3nt: TGTGCCAGTAGTACTAAAAAACTAGCGGGAGGACCTAGCTCCTACAATGAGCAGTTCTTC

d_gene: TRBD1
v_gene: TRBV6-5
j_gene: TRBJ2-7
abundance: NA
CDR3aa: CASSRTGTYEQYF
CDR3nt: TGTGCCAGCAGCCGGACAGGGACCTACGAGCAGTACTTC

d_gene: TRBD2
v_gene: TRBV19
j_gene: TRBJ2-5
abundance: NA
CDR3aa: CASSKAGGGRETQYF
CDR3nt: TGTGCCAGTAGTAAAGCGGGAGGCGGAAGGGAGACCCAGTACTTC

d_gene: TRBD1
v_gene: TRBV24-1
j_gene: TRBJ2-5
abundance: NA
CDR3aa: CATSDTGVETQYF
CDR3nt: TGTGCCACCAGTGATACAGGGGTAGAGACCCAGTACTTC

d_gene: NA
v_gene: TRBV5-4
j_gene: TRBJ1-4
abundance: NA
CDR3aa: CASSLAGTREKLFF
CDR3nt: TGTGCCAGCAGCTTAGCGGGGACTAGGGAAAAACTGTTTTTT

d_gene: NA
v_gene: TRBV12-3/TRBV12-4
j_gene: TRBJ1-4
abundance: NA
CDR3aa: CASSGGVGEKLFF
CDR3nt: TGTGCCAGCTCTGGGGGGGTGGGTGAAAAACTGTTTTTT

d_gene: TRBD2
v_gene: TRBV6-1
j_gene: TRBJ2-1
abundance: NA
CDR3aa: CASSEGEGLAYEQFF
CDR3nt: TGTGCCAGCAGTGAAGGTGAGGGACTAGCATATGAGCAGTTCTTC

d_gene: TRBD2
v_gene: TRBV3-1/TRBV3-2
j_gene: TRBJ2-7
abundance: once
CDR3aa: CASSQSGRLEEQYF
CDR3nt: TGTGCCAGCAGCCAAAGCGGGAGGCTGGAAGAGCAGTACTTC

d_gene: NA
v_gene: TRBV13
j_gene: TRBJ2-1
abundance: NA
CDR3aa: CASSLVKGATYNEQFF
CDR3nt: TGTGCCAGCAGCTTAGTCAAAGGGGCCACCTACAATGAGCAGTTCTTC

d_gene: TRBD1
v_gene: TRBV29-1
j_gene: TRBJ1-1
abundance: NA
CDR3aa: CSVAGTGGGEAFF
CDR3nt: TGCAGCGTCGCCGGGACAGGGGGCGGTGAAGCTTTCTTT

d_gene: NA
v_gene: TRBV14
j_gene: TRBJ1-4
abundance: NA
CDR3aa: CASSQDIRVGGRNEKLFF
CDR3nt: TGTGCCAGCAGCCAAGATATCCGGGTGGGAGGTCGTAATGAAAAACTGTTTTTT

d_gene: NA
v_gene: TRBV28
j_gene: TRBJ1-5
abundance: NA
CDR3aa: CASSLSSGYSNQPQHF
CDR3nt: TGTGCCAGCAGTTTATCCTCAGGGTATAGCAATCAGCCCCAGCATTTT

d_gene: TRBD2
v_gene: TRBV3-1/TRBV3-2
j_gene: TRBJ2-7
abundance: few
CDR3aa: CASSLGTSGSVYEQYF
CDR3nt: TGTGCCAGCAGCCTCGGGACTAGCGGGAGTGTCTACGAGCAGTACTTC

d_gene: NA
v_gene: TRBV6-6
j_gene: TRBJ1-6
abundance: NA
CDR3aa: CASSYSAGSYNSPLHF
CDR3nt: TGTGCCAGCAGTTACTCTGCGGGTTCCTATAATTCACCCCTCCACTTT

d_gene: TRBD2
v_gene: TRBV19
j_gene: TRBJ2-3
abundance: NA
CDR3aa: CASSFGLAGASLNTQYF
CDR3nt: TGTGCCAGTAGTTTTGGACTAGCGGGGGCCTCATTGAATACGCAGTATTTT

d_gene: TRBD1
v_gene: TRBV30
j_gene: TRBJ1-2
abundance: NA
CDR3aa: CAWSVDDRGISQGYTF
CDR3nt: TGTGCCTGGAGTGTAGATGACAGGGGCATAAGTCAAGGCTACACCTTC

d_gene: NA
v_gene: TRBV2
j_gene: TRBJ2-7
abundance: NA
CDR3aa: CASRTPEQGYMDEQYF
CDR3nt: TGTGCCAGCAGGACCCCCGAACAGGGCTACATGGACGAGCAGTACTTC

d_gene: NA
v_gene: TRBV9
j_gene: TRBJ1-1
abundance: NA
CDR3aa: CASSVVIANTEAFF
CDR3nt: TGTGCCAGCAGCGTAGTGATAGCGAACACTGAAGCTTTCTTT

d_gene: NA
v_gene: TRBV6-5
j_gene: TRBJ1-2
abundance: NA
CDR3aa: CASDEGNGYTF
CDR3nt: TGTGCCAGCGATGAGGGCAATGGCTACACCTTC

d_gene: TRBD1
v_gene: TRBV9
j_gene: TRBJ2-7
abundance: NA
CDR3aa: CASSPRTGALEQYF
CDR3nt: TGTGCCAGCAGCCCCCGGACAGGGGCTCTCGAGCAGTACTTC

d_gene: NA
v_gene: TRBV10-1
j_gene: TRBJ1-3
abundance: once
CDR3aa: CASSLGNTIYF
CDR3nt: TGCGCCAGCAGTCTTGGAAACACCATATATTTT

d_gene: TRBD1
v_gene: TRBV19
j_gene: TRBJ1-4
abundance: NA
CDR3aa: CASSTSLRDSNEKLFF
CDR3nt: TGTGCCAGTAGTACCTCGCTCCGGGACAGCAATGAAAAACTGTTTTTT

d_gene: TRBD2
v_gene: TRBV13
j_gene: TRBJ2-1
abundance: NA
CDR3aa: CASSSPRQEGLAGPDEQFF
CDR3nt: TGTGCCAGCAGCTCGCCCCGACAGGAGGGACTAGCGGGACCTGATGAGCAGTTCTTC

d_gene: NA
v_gene: TRBV7-2
j_gene: TRBJ2-1
abundance: NA
CDR3aa: CASSLDGAMQNNEQFF
CDR3nt: TGTGCCAGCAGCTTAGATGGGGCAATGCAAAACAATGAGCAGTTCTTC

d_gene: TRBD1
v_gene: TRBV5-1
j_gene: TRBJ1-1
abundance: NA
CDR3aa: CASSGQANTEAFF
CDR3nt: TGCGCCAGCTCGGGACAGGCTAACACTGAAGCTTTCTTT

d_gene: TRBD1
v_gene: TRBV4-2
j_gene: TRBJ2-2
abundance: NA
CDR3aa: CASRGPTGMNTGELFF
CDR3nt: TGTGCCAGCAGAGGGCCGACAGGGATGAACACCGGGGAGCTGTTTTTT

d_gene: TRBD2
v_gene: TRBV5-1
j_gene: TRBJ2-5
abundance: NA
CDR3aa: CASSPGLAGETQYF
CDR3nt: TGCGCCAGCAGCCCTGGACTAGCGGGAGAGACCCAGTACTTC